This entry concerns a single TCR beta chain. A second PCR of about 7 to 12 cycles used a sample-barcoded 5' primer and a J-beta primer mix. Carrying 12 random nucleotides, a template-switch adaptor labeled each individual cDNA molecule. TCRdb reprocessed the 5' RACE reads with MiXCR, giving one entry per CDR3 protein. The sample lists about 730,000 distinct CDR3 sequences, roughly 44% seen once, with about 20% in the top ten. This sample was taken from a study of blood T cells in healthy people across ages. The CDR3 runs 12 residues. V was cut by 0 bases and J by 10 bases, with 7 bases left in between. CDR1 is MNHNY and CDR2 is SVGAGI in the germline V gene (reference sequence).

The chain recombines TRBV6-6 with TRBJ2-1; no definite D call. Sequencing input: blood. This clonotype was obtained from a woman aged 55-70 years in good health. CDR3 nucleotides: TGTGCCAGCAGTTACTCGACGAGGGAGCAGTTCTTC. Its protein is CASSYSTREQFF.